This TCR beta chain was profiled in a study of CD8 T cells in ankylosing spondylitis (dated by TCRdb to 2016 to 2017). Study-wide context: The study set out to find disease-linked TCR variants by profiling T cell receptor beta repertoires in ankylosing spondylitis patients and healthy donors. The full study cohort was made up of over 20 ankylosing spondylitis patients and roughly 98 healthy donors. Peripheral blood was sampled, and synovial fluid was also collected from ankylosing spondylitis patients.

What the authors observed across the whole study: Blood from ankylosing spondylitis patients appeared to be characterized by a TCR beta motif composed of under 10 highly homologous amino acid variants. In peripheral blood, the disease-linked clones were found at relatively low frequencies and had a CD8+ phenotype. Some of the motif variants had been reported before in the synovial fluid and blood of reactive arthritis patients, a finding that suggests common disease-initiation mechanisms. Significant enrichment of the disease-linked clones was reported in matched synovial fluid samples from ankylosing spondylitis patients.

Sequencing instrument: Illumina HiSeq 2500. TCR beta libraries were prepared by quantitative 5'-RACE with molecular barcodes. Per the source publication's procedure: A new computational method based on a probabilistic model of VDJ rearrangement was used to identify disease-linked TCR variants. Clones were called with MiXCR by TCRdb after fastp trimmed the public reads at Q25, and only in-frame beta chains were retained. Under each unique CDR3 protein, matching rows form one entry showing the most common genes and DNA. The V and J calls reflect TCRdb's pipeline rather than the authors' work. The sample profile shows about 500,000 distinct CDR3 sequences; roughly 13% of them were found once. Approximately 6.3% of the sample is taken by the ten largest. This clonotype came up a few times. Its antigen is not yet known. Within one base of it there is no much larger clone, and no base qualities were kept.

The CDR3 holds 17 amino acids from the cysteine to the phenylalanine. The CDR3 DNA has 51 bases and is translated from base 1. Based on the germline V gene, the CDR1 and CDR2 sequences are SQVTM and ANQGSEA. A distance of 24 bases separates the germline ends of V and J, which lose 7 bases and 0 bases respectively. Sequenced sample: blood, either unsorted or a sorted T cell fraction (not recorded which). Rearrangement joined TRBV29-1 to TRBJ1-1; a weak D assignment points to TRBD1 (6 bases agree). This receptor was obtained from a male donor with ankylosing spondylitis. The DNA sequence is TGCAGCGGTCAAAAGAGGTACAGGGACCGCATGAACACTGAAGCTTTCTTT. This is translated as CSGQKRYRDRMNTEAFF.